Presented here are 21 T cell receptor beta chains from one specimen sequenced in a study of T cells in women clearing cervical HPV infection (dated by TCRdb to about 2018). Libraries came from the immunoSEQ multiplex PCR assay. Entries here come from immuneACCESS through TCRdb and include only in-frame sequences with V and J called. Some clones fail to appear in such tables; in the studies checked, an unresolved V gene covers under half of the shortfall, and the cause of the remainder is unknown. This sample's table carries tens of thousands of clones. The top ten clonotypes cover 8.4% of the sample. Sequencing was performed on blood buffy coat. The source is a woman aged 18 to 75 with a cervical HPV16 infection that either progressed to CIN3+ or cleared (not recorded which).

As regards this clone: The read finishes 3 residues shy of the CDR3 end, and the germline J gene is used to complete it. The rearrangement links TRBV29-1 to TRBJ1-1; tentatively, D is TRBD1 (6 bases). The germline V and J ends were trimmed by 3 bases and 6 bases, with 14 bases remaining between them. Germline CDR1 reads SQVTM; CDR2 reads ANQGSEA. The CDR3 sequence is 13 residues long. CDR3 amino acids: CSVERGSQAEAFF. Partial CDR3 DNA: TGCAGCGTTGAGAGGGGGTCCCAGGCTGAA.

In regard to this clone: Read sequence stops 3 residues before the CDR3 end, and the germline J gene provides the missing end. V usage is TRBV6-1 and J usage is TRBJ2-3; D possibly corresponds to TRBD2 (5 bases). The CDR3 extends over 14 amino acids. Trimming removed 4 bases from V and 2 bases from J, with 10 bases in between. Per the germline V gene, CDR1 is MNHNS and CDR2 is SASEGT. The CDR3 loop reads CASSGQRYTDTQYF. The sequenced part of the CDR3 DNA is TGTGCCAGCAGTGGGCAGCGGTACACAGATACG.

With regard to this clone: Sequencing ends 3 residues short of the CDR3 end; the germline J gene provides the rest. V is TRBV24-1 and J is TRBJ1-2; 9 nucleotides align to TRBD1. V dropped 4 bases and J dropped 4; count of bases not matched to a gene: 0. CDR1 and CDR2 from the germline V gene are KGHDR and SFDVKD. The CDR3 consists of 13 residues. CDR3 in amino acids: CATSEGQGYGYTF. CDR3 DNA (partial): TGTGCCACCAGTGAGGGACAGGGCTATGGC.

For this clone: The read gets to within 3 residues of the CDR3 end, and the germline J gene fills in the rest. The chain links TRBV5-6 to TRBJ1-2; 8 bases map to TRBD1. Germline values: CDR1 SGHDT, CDR2 YYEEEE. CDR3 length: 12 amino acids. Incomplete CDR3 DNA: TGTGCCAGCAAAGACAGGGGAAAGGGC. Its translation: CASKDRGKG. The full CDR3 is CASKDRGKGYTF.

As concerns this clone: With the read ending 3 residues before the CDR3 end, the germline J gene is used to fill in that end. V gene TRBV7-9 combines with J gene TRBJ1-2; D might be TRBD1 (5 bases). Germline CDR1 SEHNR, CDR2 FQNEAQ (reference sequence). V lost 11 bases to trimming and J lost 4 bases, with 11 bases between them. The CDR3 extends over 11 amino acids. The sequenced part of the CDR3 DNA is TGTGCCTTGCGGGGCGCCTATGGC. This codes for CALRGAYG. The whole CDR3 protein is CALRGAYGYTF.

As concerns this clone: The read falls 3 residues short of the CDR3 end, and the missing part is taken from the germline J gene. V and J are TRBV20-1 and TRBJ2-5, with a tentative D call TRBD1 (5 bases). V shed 0 bases and J shed 4 bases, with 12 bases lying between them. Germline V gene sequence: CDR1 DFQATT, CDR2 SNEGSKA (reference sequence). This CDR3 region has 14 residues. The DNA read from the CDR3 is TGCAGTGCTAGAGATCGGCAGGGAAGAGAGACC. It translates to CSARDRQGRET. The whole CDR3 region reads CSARDRQGRETQYF.

With regard to this clone: The read terminates 3 residues ahead of where the CDR3 ends, so the germline J gene completes it. The chain uses TRBV18 and TRBJ2-5; 10 bases line up with TRBD2. With V trimmed by 0 bases and J by 2 bases, 3 bases remained unmatched. This CDR3 contains 16 residues. Germline CDR1 reads KGHSH; CDR2 reads LQKENI. The CDR3 bases that were read are TGTGCCAGCTCACCACCGTTAGCGGGGGGTCAAGAGACC. Translating it yields CASSPPLAGGQET. The full CDR3 sequence reads CASSPPLAGGQETQYF.

A remark on this clone: The read stops 3 residues short of the end of the CDR3; the missing end is completed from the germline J gene. This chain uses TRBV6-2 or TRBV6-3 with TRBJ2-4; 7 bases fit TRBD2. V shed 6 bases and J 9 bases; nucleotides not matched to a gene: 11. The CDR3 sequence is 14 residues long. Germline CDR1 and CDR2: MNHEY and SVGEGT. The CDR3 protein is CASRTGGGGSIQYF. The CDR3 bases that were read are TGTGCCAGCAGAACGGGGGGTGGTGGCAGCATT.

Of note for this clone: The read is 3 residues too short to cover the CDR3 end, so that end is filled in from the germline J gene. This chain uses TRBV23-1 with TRBJ2-7; D may be TRBD1 (6 bases). TRBV23-1 is treated as an ORF (open reading frame) with a function not yet certain. The V and J ends lost 11 bases and 0 bases respectively, with 14 bases between them. There are 13 residues in the CDR3. The covered CDR3 bases are TGCGCCGGATCCAGGGGTCCCTCCTACGAG. Translated: CAGSRGPSYE. The whole CDR3 protein is CAGSRGPSYEQYF.

As to this clone: With the read ending 3 residues before the CDR3 end, the germline J gene is used to fill in that end. The chain links TRBV5-6 to TRBJ2-7, with 7 bases aligning to TRBD1. The CDR3 totals 15 residues. Germline V gene lookup returns CDR1 SGHDT and CDR2 YYEEEE. V trimming: 4 bases; J trimming: 4 bases; junction bases outside the gene matches: 11. CDR3 bases read: TGTGCCAGCAGCGGCTCGGAACAGGGGTTTTACGAG. Protein product: CASSGSEQGFYE. The CDR3 as a whole reads CASSGSEQGFYEQYF.

In the case of this clone: The read ends 3 residues before the CDR3 terminus; that terminus is restored from the germline J gene. The J gene is TRBJ1-6, the V gene TRBV7-2; D remains ambiguous. The CDR3 is 15 amino acids. Germline V gene sequence: CDR1 SGHTA, CDR2 FQGNSA. The V end was cut by 5 bases, the J end by 1 base, with 9 bases between. CDR3 bases read: TGTGCCAGCAGCCCCCGGGGTTCCTATAATTCACCC. Translating it yields CASSPRGSYNSP. The whole CDR3 reads CASSPRGSYNSPLHF.

Regarding this clone: The read gets to within 3 residues of the CDR3 end, and the germline J gene fills in the rest. The gene calls are TRBV20-1 and TRBJ2-7; possible D gene TRBD2, 6 bases. From germline, CDR1 is DFQATT and CDR2 SNEGSKA (reference sequence). The CDR3 runs to 13 residues. The V end was cut by 7 bases, the J end by 2 bases, with 15 bases between. The CDR3 loop is CSGMGGRAYEQYF. The DNA read from the CDR3 is TGCAGTGGAATGGGGGGAAGGGCCTACGAG.

Of note for this clone: Read coverage stops 3 residues before the CDR3 terminus; the germline J gene supplies the remainder. This sequence joins TRBV18 and TRBJ1-2, with D tentatively TRBD1 (5 bases). Germline CDR1 is KGHSH and CDR2 is LQKENI. The CDR3 sequence is 14 residues long. Incomplete CDR3 DNA: TGTGCCAGCTCACCCCCCCAGGGTACCCACGAC. Residues: CASSPPQGTHD. The entire CDR3 protein is CASSPPQGTHDYTF. The variable domain in full, completed from reference TRBV18 and TRBJ1-2, reads NAGVMQNPRHLVRRRGQEARLRCSPMKGHSHVYWYRQLPEEGLKFMVYLQKENIIDESGMPKERFSAEFPKEGPSILRIQQVVRGDSAAYFCASSPPQGTHDYTFGSGTRLTVV.

Remarks on this clone: The read ends 3 residues shy of where the CDR3 ends; the end is completed using the germline J gene. The rearrangement links TRBV20-1 to TRBJ2-1, with 10 nucleotides matching TRBD2. CDR3 size: 15 residues. V trimming: 5 bases; J trimming: 5 bases; junction bases outside the gene matches: 9. CDR1 DFQATT and CDR2 SNEGSKA come from the germline V gene (reference sequence). This chain's CDR3 is CSAQLSGRTNNEQFF. The DNA read from the CDR3 is TGCAGTGCTCAGCTTAGCGGGAGGACGAACAATGAG.

As regards this clone: The CDR3 end lies 3 residues beyond the end of the read and is filled in from the germline J gene. The rearrangement links TRBV20-1 to TRBJ2-7; no reliable D call. CDR1 DFQATT and CDR2 SNEGSKA come from the germline V gene (reference sequence). This CDR3 has 14 amino acids. The V and J ends lost 3 bases and 0 bases respectively, with 12 bases between them. Incomplete CDR3 DNA: TGCAGTGCTAGTTCCCAACAGACCTCCTACGAG. Its protein product is CSASSQQTSYE. The full CDR3 protein is CSASSQQTSYEQYF.

About this clone itself: Sequencing ends 3 residues short of the CDR3 end; the germline J gene provides the rest. The chain is built from TRBV20-1 and TRBJ2-3; 7 bases match TRBD2. CDR1 and CDR2 from the germline V gene are DFQATT and SNEGSKA (reference sequence). The CDR3 covers 12 residues. V gave up 6 bases and J gave up 6 bases; unmatched junction bases: 6. CDR3: CSAFLSGDTQYF. The covered CDR3 bases are TGCAGTGCGTTCCTTAGCGGGGATACG.

The CDR3 loop is CASSLDRRLGKTQYF. The sequenced part of the CDR3 DNA is TGTGCCAGCAGCTTAGACAGGAGGCTTGGAAAGACC. The V and J genes are TRBV7-9 and TRBJ2-5, with D possibly called TRBD1 or TRBD2 (5 bases each). Read coverage stops 3 residues before the CDR3 terminus; the germline J gene supplies the remainder. The CDR3 covers 15 residues. The V end was cut by 1 base, the J end by 6 bases, with 15 bases between. Germline CDR1 and CDR2: SEHNR and FQNEAQ (reference sequence).

About this clone itself: The sequence runs out 3 residues before the end of the CDR3; the remainder is reconstructed from the germline J gene. The gene calls are TRBV5-6 and TRBJ1-4, with unresolved D. Trimming took off 1 base at V and 5 bases at J, with 9 bases between the two ends. Germline CDR1 SGHDT, CDR2 YYEEEE. The CDR3 extends over 14 amino acids. CDR3 DNA (partial): TGTGCCAGCAGCTTGCTACAGTTAAATGAAAAA. Its translation: CASSLLQLNEK. The CDR3 in its entirety is CASSLLQLNEKLFF.

About this clone: The sequenced fragment ends 3 residues before the CDR3 boundary, so the rest is inferred from the germline J gene. V is TRBV13 and J is TRBJ1-2, with a tentative D call TRBD1 (6 bases). CDR1 is PRHDT, CDR2 FYEKMQ, per germline (reference sequence). V shed 5 bases and J shed 0 bases, with 13 bases lying between them. The CDR3 extends over 15 amino acids. The CDR3 spells CASSPPQGANYGYTF. Partial CDR3 DNA: TGTGCCAGCAGCCCCCCACAGGGCGCTAACTATGGC. The complete variable domain, with remaining parts taken from reference TRBV13 and TRBJ1-2, reads AAGVIQSPRHLIKEKRETATLKCYPIPRHDTVYWYQQGPGQDPQFLISFYEKMQSDKGSIPDRFSAQQFSDYHSELNMSSLELGDSALYFCASSPPQGANYGYTFGSGTRLTVV.

Regarding this clone: The read ends 3 residues before the CDR3 terminus; that terminus is restored from the germline J gene. The chain combines TRBV7-2 with TRBJ1-5; D gene uncertain. The CDR3 sequence is 13 residues long. The V gene's germline CDR1 is SGHTA and CDR2 FQGNSA. V was pared by 0 bases and J by 3 bases, with 3 bases between. This chain's CDR3 is CASSLASNQPQHF. The part of the CDR3 DNA that was read is TGTGCCAGCAGCTTAGCCTCCAATCAGCCC.

Details on this clone: The read ends 3 residues shy of where the CDR3 ends; the end is completed using the germline J gene. The chain carries TRBV7-3 and TRBJ2-5; TRBD2 agrees at 13 bases. Germline CDR1 SGHTA, CDR2 FQGTGA. V dropped 0 bases and J dropped 0; count of bases not matched to a gene: 1. The CDR3 totals 17 residues. CDR3 bases read: TGTGCCAGCAGCTTAACGGGACTAGCGGGGTACCAAGAGACC. Translated, it gives CASSLTGLAGYQET. In full, the CDR3 reads CASSLTGLAGYQETQYF.